Listed below are T cell receptor beta chains from one sample, sequenced in a study of blood T cells in healthy people across ages. A single record per CDR3 protein comes from TCRdb applying MiXCR to the 5' RACE reads. This repertoire shows about 1.5 million distinct CDR3 sequences, around 40% found once; its top ten account for approximately 4%. Material: blood. The source of these receptors is a woman younger than 35 in good health. CDR3s include the opening cysteine and the closing phenylalanine or tryptophan. The D gene is left open where the match is weak. The size field is filled for only some rows; it gives once, few, many or a size class.

NA,TRBV11-2,TRBJ2-7,NA,TGTGCCAGCAGCACTAATATCCACGAGCAGTACTTC,CASSTNIHEQYF
TRBD1,TRBV29-1,TRBJ2-5,NA,TGCAGCGTTGATGGTGGACAGGGCGGGGAGACCCAGTACTTC,CSVDGGQGGETQYF
TRBD1,TRBV12-3/TRBV12-4,TRBJ1-1,few,TGTGCCAGCAGTTTTGAGGGGGCGCGGACTGAAGCTTTCTTT,CASSFEGARTEAFF
NA,TRBV20-1,TRBJ1-2,NA,TGCAGTGCTAGAGGAGACAGCTATGGCTACACCTTC,CSARGDSYGYTF
TRBD1,TRBV3-1,TRBJ2-7,once,TGTGCCAGCAGCCAACAACCGACAGGGGGCTACGAGCAGTACTTC,CASSQQPTGGYEQYF
TRBD2,TRBV5-5,TRBJ2-1,NA,TGTGCCAGCAGCTTGGCTAGCGGGAAAGGGACGTACAATGAGCAGTTCTTC,CASSLASGKGTYNEQFF
NA,TRBV9,TRBJ2-1,NA,TGTGCCAGCAGTTCCCAATCCTCGGTCAATGAGCAGTTCTTC,CASSSQSSVNEQFF
NA,TRBV11-2,TRBJ2-6,many,TGTGCCAGCAGCTCACCCAGAACTGGGGCCAACGTCCTGACTTTC,CASSSPRTGANVLTF
NA,TRBV28,TRBJ2-7,few,TGTGCCAGCAGTTTGCGGGTAATGCAGTACTTC,CASSLRVMQYF
NA,TRBV4-3,TRBJ2-3,NA,TGCGCCAGCAGCCAAACGCTACAGGTCTTCACAGATACGCAGTATTTT,CASSQTLQVFTDTQYF
NA,TRBV7-2,TRBJ2-3,NA,TGTGCCAGCAGCTCTCGACCCGGAGTGGACACAGATACGCAGTATTTT,CASSSRPGVDTDTQYF
NA,TRBV28,TRBJ2-1,NA,TGTGCCAGCAGTTTATTCCGGGGTACCTACAATGAGCAGTTCTTC,CASSLFRGTYNEQFF
NA,TRBV20-1,TRBJ2-1,NA,TGCAGTGCTAGGGCCGGGGGGCCTAATTTTGGGGAGCAGTTCTTC,CSARAGGPNFGEQFF
NA,TRBV5-1,TRBJ2-3,NA,TGCGCCAGCAGCTTGGGCAATATAGCGGATGGTACAGATACGCAGTATTTT,CASSLGNIADGTDTQYF
TRBD1,TRBV29-1,TRBJ1-5,once,TGCAGTGTAGGACAGGGTAGCCAGCCCCAGCATTTT,CSVGQGSQPQHF
TRBD2,TRBV10-3,TRBJ2-1,once,TGTGCCATCAGTGGCCAGAGCGGGAGTTACAATGAGCAGTTCTTC,CAISGQSGSYNEQFF
NA,TRBV20-1,TRBJ1-1,few,TGCACTACAGGGACCCTGATCCTGTACACTGAAGCTTTCTTT,CTTGTLILYTEAFF
NA,TRBV9,TRBJ2-5,NA,TGTGCCAGCCCCAACCGGGACCTCCCCAGAACCCAGTACTTC,CASPNRDLPRTQYF
NA,TRBV20-1,TRBJ2-1,few,TGCAGTGCTAGTGGGCGGACACGGAGCTCCTACAATGAGCAGTTCTTC,CSASGRTRSSYNEQFF
TRBD2,TRBV28,TRBJ2-7,NA,TGTGCCAGCACCCCCCTGAGGGAGGGCTACGAGCAGTACTTC,CASTPLREGYEQYF
NA,TRBV6-1,TRBJ2-3,many,TGTGCCAGCAGTGAATCAAAAGGGGGCACAGATACGCAGTATTTT,CASSESKGGTDTQYF
NA,TRBV12-3/TRBV12-4,TRBJ2-7,NA,TGTGCCAGCAGTACGGAGTCCGGGACAAACATTCAATCCTACGAGCAGTACTTC,CASSTESGTNIQSYEQYF
TRBD2,TRBV4-3,TRBJ2-7,NA,TGCGCCAGCAGCCAAGGTTTTGCGGGAGGCTACGAGCAGTACTTC,CASSQGFAGGYEQYF
NA,TRBV16,TRBJ2-1,NA,TGTGCCAGCAGCCAATGTTTCACAGAGGTTGCCTACAATGAGCAGTTCTTC,CASSQCFTEVAYNEQFF
NA,TRBV5-6,TRBJ1-4,NA,TGTGCCAGCAGCCGGGGACCAGGCGGCAATGAAAAACTGTTTTTT,CASSRGPGGNEKLFF
TRBD2,TRBV7-8,TRBJ2-7,once,TGTGCCAGCAGCTTAGACACCGGGAGGGCCAGTTCCTACGAGCAGTACTTC,CASSLDTGRASSYEQYF
TRBD1,TRBV5-1,TRBJ2-5,NA,TGCGCCAGCAGCTGGGGACAGGTTTCGACCCAAGAGACCCAGTACTTC,CASSWGQVSTQETQYF
NA,TRBV5-1,TRBJ1-2,NA,TGCGCCAGCGGCTTGGAGGCCCTGCTCTATGGCTACACCTTC,CASGLEALLYGYTF
NA,TRBV27,TRBJ2-5,NA,TGTGCCACCTTCCCCCAGGGGAGCCTTAATGAGACCCAGTACTTC,CATFPQGSLNETQYF
NA,TRBV15,TRBJ1-5,NA,TGTGCCACCAGCAGAGTAATTGGGCAGCCCCAGCATTTT,CATSRVIGQPQHF
NA,TRBV7-9,TRBJ1-2,many,TGTGCCAGCAGTTTAACGGTCTATGGCTACACCTTC,CASSLTVYGYTF
TRBD2,TRBV6-5,TRBJ2-3,NA,TGTGCCAGCAGTTACTCGGGGACTAGCGTAGATACGCAGTATTTT,CASSYSGTSVDTQYF
NA,TRBV6-1,TRBJ1-4,NA,TGTGCCAGCAGAGAGACACGAGTAAGGGAAAAACTGTTTTTT,CASRETRVREKLFF
NA,TRBV18,TRBJ1-5,NA,TGTGCCAGCTCACCAACTGACAGAGATCAGCCCCAGCATTTT,CASSPTDRDQPQHF
NA,TRBV7-2,TRBJ1-2,NA,TGTGCCAGCAGCCCTTCGGCAGGGTTTCTCTATGGCTACACCTTC,CASSPSAGFLYGYTF
NA,TRBV12-3/TRBV12-4,TRBJ1-2,NA,TGTGCCAGCAGTTTTGGGGGAATGGATTATGGCCACACCTTC,CASSFGGMDYGHTF
NA,TRBV6-5,TRBJ2-3,once,TGTGCCAGCAGTCACACCTCAGGGTCAGATACGCAGTATTTT,CASSHTSGSDTQYF
TRBD1,TRBV27,TRBJ2-5,NA,TGTGCCAGCAGTGGGGACAGGGGGTTCTGGGAGACCCAGTACTTC,CASSGDRGFWETQYF
NA,TRBV6-1,TRBJ2-2,NA,TGTGCCAGCAGTGGAGTCATCTTAGGGCGAGGGGAGCTGTTTTTT,CASSGVILGRGELFF
TRBD2,TRBV5-1,TRBJ2-1,few,TGCGCCAGCAGCTTACTAGCGGGCTTGAGTGAGCAGTTCTTC,CASSLLAGLSEQFF
NA,TRBV4-3,TRBJ1-2,few,TGCGCCAGCAGCACCTCCGGGACTGTGGGTGGCTACACCTTC,CASSTSGTVGGYTF
NA,TRBV30,TRBJ2-3,few,TGTGCCTGGAGTCCCAGCACAGATACGCAGTATTTT,CAWSPSTDTQYF
TRBD1,TRBV20-1,TRBJ1-5,NA,TGCAGTGCTAGATCGGGGACAGGGGCGCGGCCAAATCAGCCCCAGCATTTT,CSARSGTGARPNQPQHF
TRBD1,TRBV7-2,TRBJ2-7,once,TGTGCCAGCAGCTTAGAGACAGGGTTGAGATACGAGCAGTACTTC,CASSLETGLRYEQYF
NA,TRBV12-3/TRBV12-4,TRBJ2-4,NA,TGTGCCAGCAGTTCGCCGGGACCAGGGGTAGACATTCAGTACTTC,CASSSPGPGVDIQYF
NA,TRBV7-2,TRBJ1-2,NA,TGTGCCAGCAGCGCGAGCAGGGGAGTCCATGGCTACACCTTC,CASSASRGVHGYTF
TRBD1,TRBV28,TRBJ2-5,few,TGTGCCAGCAGTATCCGGGACAGCCAAGAGACCCAGTACTTC,CASSIRDSQETQYF
NA,TRBV12-3/TRBV12-4,TRBJ1-2,NA,TGTGCCAGCAGTTTCCACCGGGACTTCGGGATGGATGGCTACACCTTC,CASSFHRDFGMDGYTF